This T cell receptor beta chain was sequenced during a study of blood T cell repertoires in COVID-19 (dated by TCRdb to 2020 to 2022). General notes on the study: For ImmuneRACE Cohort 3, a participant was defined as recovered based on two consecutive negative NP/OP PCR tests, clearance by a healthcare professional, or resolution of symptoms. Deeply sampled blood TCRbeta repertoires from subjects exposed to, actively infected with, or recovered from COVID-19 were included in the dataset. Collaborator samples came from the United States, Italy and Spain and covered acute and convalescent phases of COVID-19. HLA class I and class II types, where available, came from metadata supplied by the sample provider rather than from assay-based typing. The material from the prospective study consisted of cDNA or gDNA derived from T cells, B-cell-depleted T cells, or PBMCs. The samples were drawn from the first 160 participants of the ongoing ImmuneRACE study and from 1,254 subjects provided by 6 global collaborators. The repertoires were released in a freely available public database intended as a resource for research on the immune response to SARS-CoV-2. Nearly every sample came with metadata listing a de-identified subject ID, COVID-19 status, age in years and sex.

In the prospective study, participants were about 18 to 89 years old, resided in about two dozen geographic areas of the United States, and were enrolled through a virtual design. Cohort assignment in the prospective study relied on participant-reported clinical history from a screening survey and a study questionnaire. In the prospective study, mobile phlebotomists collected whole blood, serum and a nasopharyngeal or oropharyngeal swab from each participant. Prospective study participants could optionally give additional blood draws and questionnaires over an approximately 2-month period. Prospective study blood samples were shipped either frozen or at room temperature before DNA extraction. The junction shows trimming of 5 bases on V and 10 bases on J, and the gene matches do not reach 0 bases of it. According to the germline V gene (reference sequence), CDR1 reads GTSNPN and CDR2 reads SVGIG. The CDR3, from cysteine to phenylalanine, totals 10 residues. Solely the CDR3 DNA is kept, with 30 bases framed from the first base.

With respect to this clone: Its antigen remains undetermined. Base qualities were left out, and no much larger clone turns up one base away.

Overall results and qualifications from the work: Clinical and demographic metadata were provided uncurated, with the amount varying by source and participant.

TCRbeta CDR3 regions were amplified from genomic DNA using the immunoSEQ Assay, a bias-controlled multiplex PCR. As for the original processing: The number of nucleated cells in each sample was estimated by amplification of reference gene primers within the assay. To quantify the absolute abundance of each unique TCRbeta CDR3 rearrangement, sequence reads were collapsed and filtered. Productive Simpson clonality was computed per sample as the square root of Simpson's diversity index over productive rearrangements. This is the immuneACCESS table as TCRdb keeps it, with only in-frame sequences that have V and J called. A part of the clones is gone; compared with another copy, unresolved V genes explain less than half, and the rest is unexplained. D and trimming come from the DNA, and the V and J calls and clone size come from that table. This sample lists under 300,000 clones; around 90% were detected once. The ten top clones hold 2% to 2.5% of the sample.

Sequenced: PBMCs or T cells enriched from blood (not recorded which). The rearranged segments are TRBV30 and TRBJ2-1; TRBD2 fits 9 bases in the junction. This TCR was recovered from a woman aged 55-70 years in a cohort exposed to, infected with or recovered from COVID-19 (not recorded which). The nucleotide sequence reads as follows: TGTGCCTGGCTAGCGGGAGAGCAGTTCTTC. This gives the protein CAWLAGEQFF.